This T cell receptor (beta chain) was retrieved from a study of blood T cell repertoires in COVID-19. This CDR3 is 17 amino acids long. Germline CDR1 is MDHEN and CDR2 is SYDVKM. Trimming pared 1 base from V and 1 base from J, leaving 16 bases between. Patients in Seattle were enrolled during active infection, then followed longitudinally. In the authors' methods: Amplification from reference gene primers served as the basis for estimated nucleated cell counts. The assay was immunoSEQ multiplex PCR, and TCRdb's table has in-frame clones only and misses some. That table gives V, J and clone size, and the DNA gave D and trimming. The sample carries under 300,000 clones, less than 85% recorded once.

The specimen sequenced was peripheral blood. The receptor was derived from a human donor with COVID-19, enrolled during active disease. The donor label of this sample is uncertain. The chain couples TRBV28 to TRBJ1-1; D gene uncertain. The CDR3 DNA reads TGTGCCAGCAGTTTATACCGGCTTTTTGACTGGAACACTGAAGCTTTCTTT. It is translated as CASSLYRLFDWNTEAFF.